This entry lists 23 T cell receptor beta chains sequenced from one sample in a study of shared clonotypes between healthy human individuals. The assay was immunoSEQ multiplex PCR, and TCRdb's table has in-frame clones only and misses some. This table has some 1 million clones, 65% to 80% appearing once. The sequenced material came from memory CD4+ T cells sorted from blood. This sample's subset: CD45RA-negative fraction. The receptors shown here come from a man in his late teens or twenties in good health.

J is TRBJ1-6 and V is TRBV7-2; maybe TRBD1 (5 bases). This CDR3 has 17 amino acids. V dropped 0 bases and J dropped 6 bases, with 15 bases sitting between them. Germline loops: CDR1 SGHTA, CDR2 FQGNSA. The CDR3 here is CASSLARGGPGNSPLHF. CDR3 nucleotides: TGTGCCAGCAGCTTAGCGCGGGGGGGACCTGGTAATTCACCCCTCCACTTT.

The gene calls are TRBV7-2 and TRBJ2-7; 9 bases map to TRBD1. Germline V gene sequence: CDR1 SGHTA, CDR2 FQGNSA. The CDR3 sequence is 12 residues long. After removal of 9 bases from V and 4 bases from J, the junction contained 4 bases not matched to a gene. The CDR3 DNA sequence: TGTGCCAGTTGGGGGACAGGGTACGAGCAGTACTTC. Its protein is CASWGTGYEQYF.

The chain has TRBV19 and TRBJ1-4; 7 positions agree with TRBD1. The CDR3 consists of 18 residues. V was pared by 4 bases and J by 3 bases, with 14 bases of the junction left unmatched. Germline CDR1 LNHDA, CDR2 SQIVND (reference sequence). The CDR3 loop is CASSTPGQTTGANEKLFF. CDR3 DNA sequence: TGTGCCAGTAGTACACCGGGACAGACGACGGGTGCTAATGAAAAACTGTTTTTT.

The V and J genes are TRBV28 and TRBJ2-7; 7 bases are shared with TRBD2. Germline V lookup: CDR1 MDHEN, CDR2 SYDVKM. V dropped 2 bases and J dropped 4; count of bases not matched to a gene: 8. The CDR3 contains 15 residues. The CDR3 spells CASSLRGDILYEQYF. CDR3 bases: TGTGCCAGCAGTTTACGGGGGGATATCTTATACGAGCAGTACTTC.

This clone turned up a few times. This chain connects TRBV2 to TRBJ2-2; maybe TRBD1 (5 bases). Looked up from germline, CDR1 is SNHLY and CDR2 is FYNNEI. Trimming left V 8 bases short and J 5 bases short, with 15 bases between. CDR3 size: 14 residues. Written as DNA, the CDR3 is TGTGCCAGCTTACCCGCGACAGCTACCGGGGAGCTGTTTTTT. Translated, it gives CASLPATATGELFF.

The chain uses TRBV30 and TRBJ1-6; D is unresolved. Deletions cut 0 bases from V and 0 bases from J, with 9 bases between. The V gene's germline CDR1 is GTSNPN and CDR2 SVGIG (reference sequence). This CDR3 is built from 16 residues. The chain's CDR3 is CAWSVSMSSYNSPLHF. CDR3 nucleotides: TGTGCCTGGAGTGTATCCATGAGCTCCTATAATTCACCCCTCCACTTT.

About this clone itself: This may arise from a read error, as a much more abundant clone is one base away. The CDR3: CASSAGTGNTEAFF. CDR3 nucleotide sequence: TGTGCCAGCAGTGCCGGGACAGGGAACACTGAAGCTTTCTTT. The chain is built from TRBV9 and TRBJ1-1, with 8 bases that match TRBD1. Germline V gene lookup returns CDR1 SGDLS and CDR2 YYNGEE. V lost 5 bases to trimming and J lost 1 base; unmatched junction nucleotides: 4. The CDR3 loop spans 14 amino acids. Full variable domain (rest looked up from reference TRBV9 and TRBJ1-1): DSGVTQTPKHLITATGQRVTLRCSPRSGDLSVYWYQQSLDQGLQFLIQYYNGEERAKGNILERFSAQQFPDLHSELNLSSLELGDSALYFCASSAGTGNTEAFFGQGTRLTVV.

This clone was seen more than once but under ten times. The CDR3 nucleotides are TGTGCCAGCAGTGAAGCCCATAATTCACCCCTCCACTTT. Amino acid sequence: CASSEAHNSPLHF. The chain combines TRBV6-1 with TRBJ1-6; D is unresolved. CDR1 is MNHNS and CDR2 is SASEGT in the germline V gene. V was cut by 0 bases and J by 5 bases, with 2 bases left in between. CDR3 length: 13 residues.

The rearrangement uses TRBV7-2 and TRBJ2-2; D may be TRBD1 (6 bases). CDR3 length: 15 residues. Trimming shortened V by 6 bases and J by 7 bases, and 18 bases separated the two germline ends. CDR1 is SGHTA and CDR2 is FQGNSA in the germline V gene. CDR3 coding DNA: TGTGCCAGCAGACCTACCAGGACAGTAGGCGGGGAGCTGTTTTTT. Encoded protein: CASRPTRTVGGELFF.

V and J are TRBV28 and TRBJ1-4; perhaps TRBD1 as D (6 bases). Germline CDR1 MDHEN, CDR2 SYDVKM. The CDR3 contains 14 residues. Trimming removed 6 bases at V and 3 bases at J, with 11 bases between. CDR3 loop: CASSLGTPNEKLFF. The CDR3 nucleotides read TGTGCCAGCAGCCTCGGGACACCTAATGAAAAACTGTTTTTT.

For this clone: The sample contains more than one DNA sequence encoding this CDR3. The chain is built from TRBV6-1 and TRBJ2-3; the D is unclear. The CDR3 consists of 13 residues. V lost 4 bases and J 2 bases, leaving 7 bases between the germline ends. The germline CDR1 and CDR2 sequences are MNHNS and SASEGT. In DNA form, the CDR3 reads TGTGCCAGCAGTGGGATATCCACAGATACGCAGTATTTT. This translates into CASSGISTDTQYF.

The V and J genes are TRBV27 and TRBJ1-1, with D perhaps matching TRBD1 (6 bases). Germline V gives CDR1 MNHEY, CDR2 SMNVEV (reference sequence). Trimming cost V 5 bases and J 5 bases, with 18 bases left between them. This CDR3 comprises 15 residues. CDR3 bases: TGTGCCAGCAGTGGCAGCGCCCTAGGGGGGACTGAAGCTTTCTTT. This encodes CASSGSALGGTEAFF.

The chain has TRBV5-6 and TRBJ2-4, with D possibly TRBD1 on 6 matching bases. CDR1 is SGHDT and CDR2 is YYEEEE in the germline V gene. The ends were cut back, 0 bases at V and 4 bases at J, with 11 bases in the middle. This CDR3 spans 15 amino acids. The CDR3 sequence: CASSLGRDTKNIQYF. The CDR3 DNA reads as TGTGCCAGCAGCTTGGGTCGGGACACAAAAAACATTCAGTACTTC.

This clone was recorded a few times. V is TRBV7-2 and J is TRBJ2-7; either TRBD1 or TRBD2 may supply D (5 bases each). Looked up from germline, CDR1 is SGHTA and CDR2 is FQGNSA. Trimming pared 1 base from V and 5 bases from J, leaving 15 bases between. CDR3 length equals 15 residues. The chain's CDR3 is CASSLVPGTGNEQYF. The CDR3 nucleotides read TGTGCCAGCAGCTTAGTTCCGGGGACGGGGAACGAGCAGTACTTC.

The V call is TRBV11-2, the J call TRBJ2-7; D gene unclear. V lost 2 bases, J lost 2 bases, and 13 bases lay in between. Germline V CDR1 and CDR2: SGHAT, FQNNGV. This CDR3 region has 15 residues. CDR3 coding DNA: TGTGCCAGCAGCTTAAGGTCCAGAGACCCCTACGAGCAGTACTTC. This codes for CASSLRSRDPYEQYF.

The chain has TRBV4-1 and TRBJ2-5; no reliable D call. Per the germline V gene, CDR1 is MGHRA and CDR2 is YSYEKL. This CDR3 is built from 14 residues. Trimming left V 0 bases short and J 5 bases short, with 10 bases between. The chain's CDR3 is CASSQDRSEETQYF. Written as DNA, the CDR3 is TGCGCCAGCAGCCAAGATCGAAGTGAGGAGACCCAGTACTTC.

Here the CDR3 DNA reads TGCAGTGCTTCTCCGACCTACGAGCAGTACTTC. Amino acid sequence: CSASPTYEQYF. The chain couples TRBV20-1 to TRBJ2-7; no definite D call. There are 11 residues in the CDR3. CDR1 is DFQATT and CDR2 is SNEGSKA in the germline V gene (reference sequence). The ends were cut back, 5 bases at V and 2 bases at J, with 7 bases in the middle.

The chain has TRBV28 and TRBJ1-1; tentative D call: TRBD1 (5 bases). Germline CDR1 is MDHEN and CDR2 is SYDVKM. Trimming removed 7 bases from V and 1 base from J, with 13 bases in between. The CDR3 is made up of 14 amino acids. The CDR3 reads CASILPGGNTEAFF. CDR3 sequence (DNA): TGTGCCAGCATCCTCCCGGGGGGGAACACTGAAGCTTTCTTT.

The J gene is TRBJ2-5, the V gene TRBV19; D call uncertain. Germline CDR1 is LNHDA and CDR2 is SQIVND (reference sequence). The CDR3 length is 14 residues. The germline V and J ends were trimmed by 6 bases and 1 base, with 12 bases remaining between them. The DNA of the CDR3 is TGTGCCAGTAGGGACGGTCGGCTCCAAGAGACCCAGTACTTC. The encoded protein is CASRDGRLQETQYF.

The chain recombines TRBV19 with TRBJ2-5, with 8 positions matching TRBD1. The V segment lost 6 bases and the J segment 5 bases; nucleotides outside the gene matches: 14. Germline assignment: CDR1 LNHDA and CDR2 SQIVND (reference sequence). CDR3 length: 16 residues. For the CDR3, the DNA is TGTGCCAGTAGCCCCCTGCTCCAGGGGGCGGAGGAGACCCAGTACTTC. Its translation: CASSPLLQGAEETQYF.

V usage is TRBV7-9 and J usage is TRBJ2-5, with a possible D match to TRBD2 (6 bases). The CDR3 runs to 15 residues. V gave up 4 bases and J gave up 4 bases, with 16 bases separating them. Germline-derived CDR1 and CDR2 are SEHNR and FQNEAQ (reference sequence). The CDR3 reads CASSWNPGGGETQYF. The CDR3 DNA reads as TGTGCCAGCAGCTGGAATCCCGGGGGTGGAGAGACCCAGTACTTC.

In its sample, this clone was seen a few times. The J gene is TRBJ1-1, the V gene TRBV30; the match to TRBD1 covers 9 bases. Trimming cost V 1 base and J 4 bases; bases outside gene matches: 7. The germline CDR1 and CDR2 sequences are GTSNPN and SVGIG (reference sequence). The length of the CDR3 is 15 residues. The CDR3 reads CAWSGEDRGITEAFF. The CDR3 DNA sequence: TGTGCCTGGAGTGGAGAGGACAGGGGAATCACTGAAGCTTTCTTT.

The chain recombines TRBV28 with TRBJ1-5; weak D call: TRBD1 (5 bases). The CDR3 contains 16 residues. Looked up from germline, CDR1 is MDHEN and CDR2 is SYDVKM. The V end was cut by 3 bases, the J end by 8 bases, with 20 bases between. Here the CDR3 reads CASSFSHRGGGKPQHF. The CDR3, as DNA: TGTGCCAGCAGTTTTTCCCATCGGGGGGGTGGAAAGCCCCAGCATTTT.